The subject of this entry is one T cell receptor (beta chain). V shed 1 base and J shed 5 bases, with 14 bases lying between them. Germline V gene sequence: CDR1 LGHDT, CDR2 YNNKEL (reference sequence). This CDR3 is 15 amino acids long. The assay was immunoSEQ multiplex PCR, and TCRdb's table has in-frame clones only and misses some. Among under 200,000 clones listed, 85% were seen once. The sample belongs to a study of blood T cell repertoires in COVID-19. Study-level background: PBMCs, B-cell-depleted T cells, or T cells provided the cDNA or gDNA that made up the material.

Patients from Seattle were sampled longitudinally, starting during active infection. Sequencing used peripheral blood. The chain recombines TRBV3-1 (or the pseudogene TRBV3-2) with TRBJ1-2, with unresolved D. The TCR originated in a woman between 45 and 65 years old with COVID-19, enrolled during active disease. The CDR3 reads CASSQVGSQPYGYTF. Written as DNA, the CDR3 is TGTGCCAGCAGCCAAGTGGGCAGCCAGCCTTATGGCTACACCTTC.